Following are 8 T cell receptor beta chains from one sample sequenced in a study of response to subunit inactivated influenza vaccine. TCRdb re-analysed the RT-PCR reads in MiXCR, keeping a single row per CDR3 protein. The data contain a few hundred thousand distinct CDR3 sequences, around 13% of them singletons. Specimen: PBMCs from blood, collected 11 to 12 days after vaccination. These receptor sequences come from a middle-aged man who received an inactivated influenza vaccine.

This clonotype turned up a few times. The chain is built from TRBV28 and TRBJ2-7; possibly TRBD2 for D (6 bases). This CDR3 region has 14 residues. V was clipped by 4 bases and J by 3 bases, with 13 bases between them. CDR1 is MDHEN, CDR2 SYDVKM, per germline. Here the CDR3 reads CASSSGLPGYEQYF. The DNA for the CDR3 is TGTGCCAGCAGTTCGGGACTCCCGGGCTACGAGCAGTACTTC.

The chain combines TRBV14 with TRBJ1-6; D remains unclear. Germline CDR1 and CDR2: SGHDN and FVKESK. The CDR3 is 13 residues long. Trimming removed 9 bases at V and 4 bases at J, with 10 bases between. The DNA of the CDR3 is TGTGCCAGTTCGCTCCAGTATAATTCACCCCTCCACTTT. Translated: CASSLQYNSPLHF.

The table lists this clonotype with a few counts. The CDR3 sequence: CASSVSGTGIDGYTF. The CDR3 nucleotides are TGTGCCAGCAGTGTTTCCGGGACAGGGATCGATGGCTACACCTTC. The chain has TRBV2 and TRBJ1-2, with 9 nucleotides matching TRBD1. Per germline, CDR1 SNHLY and CDR2 FYNNEI. There are 15 residues in the CDR3. The ends lost 4 bases at V and 6 bases at J; junction bases unmatched: 9.

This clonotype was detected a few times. Here the CDR3 reads CASSSTQGFYGYTF. The CDR3 DNA sequence: TGCGCCAGCAGCTCTACACAGGGGTTTTATGGCTACACCTTC. The rearrangement links TRBV5-1 to TRBJ1-2; 7 bases line up with TRBD1. From germline, CDR1 is SGHRS and CDR2 YFSETQ. CDR3 size: 14 residues. J lost 5 bases, V lost 3 bases, and 7 bases had no gene match.

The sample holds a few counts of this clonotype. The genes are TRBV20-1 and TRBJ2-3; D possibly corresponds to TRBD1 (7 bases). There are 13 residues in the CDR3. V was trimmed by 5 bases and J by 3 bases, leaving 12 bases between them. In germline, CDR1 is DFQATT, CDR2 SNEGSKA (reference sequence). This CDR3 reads CSAEQGTTDTQYF. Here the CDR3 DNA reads TGCAGTGCTGAACAGGGGACTACAGATACGCAGTATTTT.

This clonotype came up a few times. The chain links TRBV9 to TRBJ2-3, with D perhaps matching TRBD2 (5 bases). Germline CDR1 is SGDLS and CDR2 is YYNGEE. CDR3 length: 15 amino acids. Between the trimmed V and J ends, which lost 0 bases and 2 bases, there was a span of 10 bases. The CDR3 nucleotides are TGTGCCAGCAGCGTAGACCCGGGAATCACAGATACGCAGTATTTT. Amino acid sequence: CASSVDPGITDTQYF.

For the CDR3, the DNA is TGCAGTGCTGGCGGGCCGCCTGACACAGATACGCAGTATTTT. This sequence encodes CSAGGPPDTDTQYF. The chain couples TRBV20-1 to TRBJ2-3; tentative D call: TRBD2 (5 bases). The CDR3 consists of 14 residues. Germline CDR1 DFQATT, CDR2 SNEGSKA (reference sequence). Between the trimmed V and J ends, which lost 5 bases and 2 bases, there was a span of 14 bases.

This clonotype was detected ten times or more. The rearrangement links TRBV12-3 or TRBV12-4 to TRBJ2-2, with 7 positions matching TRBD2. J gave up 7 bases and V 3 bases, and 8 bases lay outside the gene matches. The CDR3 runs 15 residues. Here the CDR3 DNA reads TGTGCCAGCAGTTTTAAAGCGGGAAGGGGCGGGGAGCTGTTTTTT. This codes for CASSFKAGRGGELFF.